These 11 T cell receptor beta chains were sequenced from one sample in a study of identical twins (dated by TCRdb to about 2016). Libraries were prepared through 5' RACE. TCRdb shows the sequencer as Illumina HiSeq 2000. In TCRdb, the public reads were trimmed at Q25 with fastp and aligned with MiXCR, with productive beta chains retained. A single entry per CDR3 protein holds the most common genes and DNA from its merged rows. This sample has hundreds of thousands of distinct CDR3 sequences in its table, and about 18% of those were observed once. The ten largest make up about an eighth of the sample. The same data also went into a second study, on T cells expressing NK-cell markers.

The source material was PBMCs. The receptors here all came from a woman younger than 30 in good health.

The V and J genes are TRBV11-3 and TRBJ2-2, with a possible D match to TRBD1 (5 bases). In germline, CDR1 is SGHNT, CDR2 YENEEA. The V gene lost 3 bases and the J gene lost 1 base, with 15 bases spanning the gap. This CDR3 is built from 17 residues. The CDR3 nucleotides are TGTGCCAGCAGCTTCGCCAGAACAGGTCGGAACACCGGGGAGCTGTTTTTT. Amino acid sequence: CASSFARTGRNTGELFF.

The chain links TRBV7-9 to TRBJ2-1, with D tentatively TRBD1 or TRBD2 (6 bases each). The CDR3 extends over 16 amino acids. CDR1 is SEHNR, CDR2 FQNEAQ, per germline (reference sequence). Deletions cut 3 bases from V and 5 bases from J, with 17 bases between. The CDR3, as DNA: TGTGCCAGCAGCTTTCCGGGGGCCCCCCCCCACAATGAGCAGTTCTTC. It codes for CASSFPGAPPHNEQFF.

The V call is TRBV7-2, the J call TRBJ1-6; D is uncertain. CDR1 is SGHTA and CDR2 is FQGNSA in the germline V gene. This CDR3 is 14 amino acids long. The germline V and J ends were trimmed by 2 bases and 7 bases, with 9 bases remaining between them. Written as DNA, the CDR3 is TGTGCCAGCAGCTTAACGGGTTTGAATTCACCCCTCCACTTT. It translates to CASSLTGLNSPLHF. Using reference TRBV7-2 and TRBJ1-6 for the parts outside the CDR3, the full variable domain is GAGVSQSPSNKVTEKGKDVELRCDPISGHTALYWYRQSLGQGLEFLIYFQGNSAPDKSGLPSDRFSAERTGGSVSTLTIQRTQQEDSAVYLCASSLTGLNSPLHFGNGTRLTVT.

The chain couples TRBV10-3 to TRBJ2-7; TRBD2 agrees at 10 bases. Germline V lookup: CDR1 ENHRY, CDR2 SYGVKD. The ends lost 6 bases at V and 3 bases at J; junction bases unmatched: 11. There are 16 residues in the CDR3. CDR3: CAISRTSGLDRYEQYF. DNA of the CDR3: TGTGCCATCAGCAGGACTAGCGGTCTGGATCGCTACGAGCAGTACTTC.

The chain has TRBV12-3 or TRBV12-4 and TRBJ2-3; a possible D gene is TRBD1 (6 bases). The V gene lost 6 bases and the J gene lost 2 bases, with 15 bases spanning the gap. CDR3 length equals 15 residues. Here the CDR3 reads CASSARGTTTDTQYF. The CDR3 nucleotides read TGTGCCAGCAGCGCCAGGGGAACCACCACAGATACGCAGTATTTT.

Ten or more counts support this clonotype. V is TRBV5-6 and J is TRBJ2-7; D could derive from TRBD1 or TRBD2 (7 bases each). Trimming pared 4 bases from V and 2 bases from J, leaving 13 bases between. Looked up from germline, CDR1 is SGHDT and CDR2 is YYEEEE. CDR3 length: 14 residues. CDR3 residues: CASSPTGRAYEQYF. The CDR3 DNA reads TGTGCCAGCAGCCCGACAGGGAGGGCCTACGAGCAGTACTTC.

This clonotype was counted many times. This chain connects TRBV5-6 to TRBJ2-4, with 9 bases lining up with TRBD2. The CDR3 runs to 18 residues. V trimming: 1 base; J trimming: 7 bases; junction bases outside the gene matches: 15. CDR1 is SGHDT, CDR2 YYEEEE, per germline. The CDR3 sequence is CASSLIGLANTQRNIQYF. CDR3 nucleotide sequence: TGTGCCAGCAGCTTGATCGGACTAGCGAACACCCAGAGGAACATTCAGTACTTC.

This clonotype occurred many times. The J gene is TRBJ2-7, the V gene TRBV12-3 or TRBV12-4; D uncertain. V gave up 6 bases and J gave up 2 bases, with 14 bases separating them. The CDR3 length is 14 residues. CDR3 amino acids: CASSPLDSPYEQYF. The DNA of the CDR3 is TGTGCCAGCAGCCCCCTCGACTCGCCCTACGAGCAGTACTTC.

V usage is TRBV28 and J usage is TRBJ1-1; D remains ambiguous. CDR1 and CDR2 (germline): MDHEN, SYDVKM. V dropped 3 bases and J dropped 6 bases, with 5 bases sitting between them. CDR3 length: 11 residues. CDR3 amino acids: CASSFNAEAFF. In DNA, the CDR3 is TGTGCCAGCAGTTTTAACGCTGAAGCTTTCTTT.

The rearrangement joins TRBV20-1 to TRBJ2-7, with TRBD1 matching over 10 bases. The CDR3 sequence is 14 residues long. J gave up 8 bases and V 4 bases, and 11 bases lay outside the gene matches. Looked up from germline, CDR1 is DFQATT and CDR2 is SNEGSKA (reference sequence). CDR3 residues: CSATPGTGEGQQYF. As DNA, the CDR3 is TGCAGTGCTACCCCCGGGACAGGGGAAGGGCAGCAGTACTTC.

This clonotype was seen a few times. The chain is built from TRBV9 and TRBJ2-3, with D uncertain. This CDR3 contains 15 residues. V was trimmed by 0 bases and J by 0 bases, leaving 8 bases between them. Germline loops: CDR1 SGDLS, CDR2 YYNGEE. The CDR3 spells CASSVESGSTDTQYF. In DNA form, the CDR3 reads TGTGCCAGCAGCGTAGAATCCGGGAGCACAGATACGCAGTATTTT.